The 16 T cell receptor beta chains presented below share a single source sample, sequenced in a study of T-cell memory formation after mild COVID-19. TCRdb re-analysed the 5' RACE reads in MiXCR, keeping a single row per CDR3 protein. This table holds tens of thousands of distinct CDR3 sequences, 6% to 7% found once. Sequencing was performed on PBMCs or a T cell subset sorted from them (not recorded which). These TCRs come from an adult who had mild COVID-19 (a few samples of this study predate the infection). Cell type and time point are not known.

This clonotype was seen at least ten times. The CDR3 region is CASSHIRGRGETQYF. DNA for the CDR3: TGTGCCAGCAGCCACATCAGGGGGCGCGGGGAGACCCAGTACTTC. This chain connects TRBV11-2 to TRBJ2-5; 8 bases line up with TRBD1. CDR1 is SGHAT and CDR2 is FQNNGV in the germline V gene. The CDR3 contains 15 residues. Germline trimming cut 5 bases from V and 5 bases from J; bases unmatched to any gene: 10.

The sample holds a few counts of this clonotype. The J gene is TRBJ1-1, the V gene TRBV12-3 or TRBV12-4; D call uncertain. The CDR3 spans 13 residues. The V and J ends lost 3 bases and 4 bases respectively, with 9 bases between them. This CDR3 is CASSFRPTTEAFF. The CDR3 DNA reads as TGTGCCAGCAGTTTTCGGCCAACCACTGAAGCTTTCTTT.

This clonotype occurred a few times. V gene TRBV6-2 or TRBV6-3 combines with J gene TRBJ1-2; TRBD1 matches 10 bases. V shed 5 bases and J 4 bases; nucleotides not matched to a gene: 10. This CDR3 is built from 16 residues. CDR1 is MNHEY, CDR2 SVGEGT, per germline. CDR3 coding DNA: TGTGCCAGCAGTCGTACCGGGACAGGGGATCTCTATGGCTACACCTTC. This encodes CASSRTGTGDLYGYTF.

This clonotype was seen a few times. The V call is TRBV7-9, the J call TRBJ1-1; 8 bases line up with TRBD1. Trimming cost V 5 bases and J 0 bases; bases outside gene matches: 8. Germline-derived CDR1 and CDR2 are SEHNR and FQNEAQ (reference sequence). The CDR3 is made up of 16 amino acids. The CDR3 sequence is CASSPTRTGLNTEAFF. In nucleotides, the CDR3 is TGTGCCAGCAGCCCCACACGGACAGGGTTGAACACTGAAGCTTTCTTT. Drawing the rest from reference TRBV7-9 and TRBJ1-1, the complete variable domain is DTGVSQNPRHKITKRGQNVTFRCDPISEHNRLYWYRQTLGQGPEFLTYFQNEAQLEKSRLLSDRFSAERPKGSFSTLEIQRTEQGDSAMYLCASSPTRTGLNTEAFFGQGTRLTVV.

Ten or more counts support this clonotype. This chain joins TRBV5-1 and TRBJ2-5; no definite D call. The germline gives CDR1 SGHRS, CDR2 YFSETQ. The CDR3 loop spans 13 amino acids. With 5 bases removed from V and 5 bases from J, the gap between germline ends came to 13 bases. CDR3 bases: TGCGCCAGCAGGTCCACTACCGCCGAGACCCAGTACTTC. Protein product: CASRSTTAETQYF.

The V gene is TRBV6-2 or TRBV6-3, the J gene TRBJ2-5; the D call may be TRBD1 or TRBD2 (5 bases each). The V end was cut by 4 bases, the J end by 6 bases, with 24 bases between. The CDR3 contains 17 residues. Per the germline V gene, CDR1 is MNHEY and CDR2 is SVGEGT. CDR3 amino acids: CASSSEPRDLSAKTQYF. The CDR3 DNA reads TGTGCCAGCAGTTCAGAGCCCCGGGACCTCTCTGCGAAGACCCAGTACTTC.

This clonotype was seen many times. The CDR3 protein is CASSPGTGTQFF. DNA of the CDR3: TGTGCCAGCAGCCCGGGGACAGGGACGCAGTTCTTC. The chain recombines TRBV7-2 with TRBJ2-1, with TRBD1 matching 9 bases. In germline, CDR1 is SGHTA, CDR2 FQGNSA. V shed 5 bases, J shed 12 bases, and the junction held 5 bases outside the gene matches. This CDR3 region has 12 residues.

The rearrangement links TRBV5-1 to TRBJ1-4; D unresolved. The CDR3 has 16 residues. In germline, CDR1 is SGHRS, CDR2 YFSETQ. V was trimmed by 2 bases and J by 0 bases, leaving 11 bases between them. CDR3 protein: CASSFNGSPTNEKLFF. CDR3 DNA: TGCGCCAGCAGCTTTAACGGGTCCCCAACTAATGAAAAACTGTTTTTT.

This clonotype occurred a few times. This chain links TRBV19 with TRBJ2-7, with TRBD2 matching 10 bases. V was pared by 3 bases and J by 9 bases, with 14 bases of the junction left unmatched. The CDR3 contains 16 residues. CDR1 is LNHDA, CDR2 SQIVND, per germline (reference sequence). The CDR3 protein is CASSMSGSGGYGGQYF. DNA for the CDR3: TGTGCCAGTAGTATGTCAGGTAGCGGGGGGTATGGCGGGCAGTACTTC.

The genes are TRBV7-3 and TRBJ2-7; a possible D gene is TRBD1 (5 bases). The CDR3 loop spans 15 amino acids. V lost 5 bases and J 2 bases, leaving 16 bases between the germline ends. CDR1 and CDR2 from the germline V gene are SGHTA and FQGTGA. The CDR3 here is CASSPDSSSTYEQYF. The CDR3 DNA reads TGTGCCAGCAGCCCTGACAGCTCCTCGACCTACGAGCAGTACTTC.

This clonotype was picked up a small number of times. The genes are TRBV3-1 and TRBJ1-2; D call uncertain. Germline V gene data show CDR1 as LGHDT and CDR2 as YNNKEL (reference sequence). Trimming shortened V by 5 bases and J by 5 bases, and 6 bases separated the two germline ends. This CDR3 is 11 amino acids long. In DNA form, the CDR3 reads TGTGCCAGCAGCACCGGGTATGGCTACACCTTC. Translating gives CASSTGYGYTF.

This clonotype appeared many times. The chain employs TRBV20-1 and TRBJ1-1, with no clear D. The CDR3 is 12 amino acids. Per the germline V gene, CDR1 is DFQATT and CDR2 is SNEGSKA (reference sequence). The V end lost 5 bases, the J end lost 1 base, and 8 bases lay between the germline ends. The CDR3 nucleotides are TGCAGTGCTCGGACGGGGAACACTGAAGCTTTCTTT. Amino acid sequence: CSARTGNTEAFF.

The table lists this clonotype with a few counts. The genes are TRBV28 and TRBJ2-2, with TRBD1 identical over 7 bases. Germline-derived CDR1 and CDR2 are MDHEN and SYDVKM. CDR3 size: 14 residues. V trimming: 3 bases; J trimming: 9 bases; junction bases outside the gene matches: 7. CDR3 coding DNA: TGTGCCAGCAGTTTTTTACAGGGGCGCCGGGAGCTGTTTTTT. As protein: CASSFLQGRRELFF.

CDR3: CASRRRGFSTDTQYF. In DNA, the CDR3 is TGTGCCAGCAGGAGGCGAGGATTTAGCACAGATACGCAGTATTTT. The chain has TRBV12-3 or TRBV12-4 and TRBJ2-3; no clear D gene. Trimming stripped 6 bases from V and 0 bases from J, with 13 bases between. This CDR3 is 15 amino acids long.

There are a few counts of this clonotype. The V gene is TRBV5-4, the J gene TRBJ1-2; possibly TRBD1 for D (5 bases). The CDR3 contains 11 residues. V was clipped by 4 bases and J by 7 bases, with 8 bases between them. CDR1 is SGHNT and CDR2 is YYREEE in the germline V gene (reference sequence). This CDR3 is CASSTGVGYTF. The CDR3 coding sequence is TGTGCCAGCAGCACGGGGGTTGGCTACACCTTC.

This clonotype has only a few counts. The chain joins TRBV7-2 to TRBJ2-1; 8 bases agree with TRBD2. The ends lost 4 bases at V and 6 bases at J; junction bases unmatched: 14. The germline V gene encodes CDR1 SGHTA and CDR2 FQGNSA. This CDR3 region has 17 residues. CDR3 sequence reads: CASSSGGAGAPTNEQFF. The CDR3 DNA reads TGTGCCAGCAGCTCGGGGGGGGCGGGTGCGCCCACCAATGAGCAGTTCTTC.